This T cell receptor (beta chain) was recovered during a study of vaccination and CD4 T cells after COVID-19 (dated by TCRdb to 2021 to 2024). Notes on the research overall: The convalescent cohort included six males and four females, with two Hispanic individuals, seven Caucasians, two Asians and one multiracial person. For stimulating the cultures, overlapping spike peptide pools were used, derived from SARS-CoV-2 as well as from the common cold coronaviruses HCoV-NL63, HCoV-OC43 and HCoV-229E. In around 9 COVID-19 convalescent patients and a few infection-naive healthy vaccine recipients, researchers compared the spike-specific CD4+ TCR repertoire from before mRNA vaccination with the repertoire from after. The time from the second vaccine dose to post-vaccine blood sampling had a median of roughly 77 days and ranged from about 13 to 250 days. Control cultures used a CEFX viral epitope pool as positive control, an HIV-1 Nef peptide pool as negative control, or no peptide. Post-COVID blood samples from convalescent patients were collected a median of around 100 days after diagnosis, with a range of 35 to 161 days. Each participant got two doses of either the Pfizer-BioNTech BNT162b2 vaccine (n=8) or the Moderna mRNA-1273 vaccine (n=2).

Sample treatment or condition, as interpreted from the label and publication: roughly 10-day PBMC culture with coronavirus spike peptide pools or control peptides (ViraFEST assay). The ViraFEST assay, used in the study, expanded antigen-specific T cells with peptide pools and then identified the expanded clonotypes through TCR sequencing. Negative nucleocapsid antibody tests taken both before and after vaccination confirmed that the healthy vaccine recipients had no prior SARS-CoV-2 infection. Two million PBMCs per well were cultured in IMDM with 5% human AB serum and 8.5 to 10 IU/ml IL-2, plus 10 ug/ml peptide pools. Half of the culture medium was replaced with fresh IL-2-containing medium on days 3 and 7. Once the cells had been in culture for over nine days, the EasySep CD4+ T cell isolation kit was used to isolate CD4+ T cells by negative selection. Ficoll-Paque Plus gradient centrifugation was used to isolate PBMCs from whole blood, and the isolated PBMCs were then either used fresh or cryopreserved at -140C. Culture conditions were generally each tested in triplicate wells.

The library was made by PCR. TCR sequencing of DNA from cultured CD4+ T cells used the Oncomine TCR Beta short-read assay at the Johns Hopkins FTIC core. The QIAamp micro DNA kit was used to extract genomic DNA from the cultured CD4+ T cells. Oncomine TCR Beta libraries made from cultured CD4+ T cells were pooled using unique dual indexes and sequenced on an Illumina iSeq 100. On the study's bioinformatics: Non-productive sequences were removed, and CDR3s not starting with C, not ending with F or W, or shorter than 7 amino acids were discarded. The MANAFEST web application was used to identify antigen-specific clonotypes by comparing peptide-stimulated wells against reference wells and other culture wells. Positive clones required FDR below 0.05, an odds ratio above 5, and productive frequency above 0.1% in at least two of three replicate wells. A clonotype was classed as cross-reactive if the clonotype showed significant expansion both in SARS-CoV-2 spike wells and in at least one common cold coronavirus spike condition. CDR3 homology was assessed with Levenshtein distances (stringdist) and unrooted phylogenetic trees (ape) in R version 3.6.1. TCRdb took the public reads, trimmed them with fastp at Q25, ran MiXCR for clone calling and kept in-frame beta chains. Under each unique CDR3 protein, matching rows form one entry showing the most common genes and DNA. TCRdb, rather than the study authors, made the V and J calls. The sample data list approximately 9,700 distinct CDR3 sequences, and roughly 27% of these were observed just once. The ten largest clones capture more than 45% of the sample.

Worth noting for this clonotype: Which antigen it targets is not known. Base qualities were left out, and no much larger clone turns up one base away.

Summary of the overall study and its limitations: An increase in the median number of SARS-CoV-2-reactive clonotypes from 20 to 25 after infection to 38 after vaccination was observed, but the change was not found to be significant. In convalescent patients, nearly all vaccine-specific clones (304 of 307) were found to be mono-reactive for SARS-CoV-2 spike rather than cross-reactive with common cold coronaviruses. Only a relatively small number of convalescent patients were included in the study, and early timepoints following natural infection were not analyzed. In convalescent patients, a median approximately 86% of post-vaccine SARS-CoV-2-reactive clones were detected only after vaccination, and vaccine-specific priming was suggested by this finding.

The V end loses 6 bases and the J end loses 0 bases, and a stretch of 19 bases separates them. CDR1 SGHRS and CDR2 YFSETQ were looked up in the germline V gene. Its CDR3 holds 16 amino acids, cysteine through phenylalanine. Just CDR3 DNA is preserved here, 48 bases in frame from base 1. The rearrangement joined TRBV5-1 to TRBJ2-7; 5 matching bases give a weak D call of TRBD1. This clonotype originated in a human donor who received a COVID-19 vaccine. This specimen was CD4+ T cells from blood, cultured in vitro, taken before SARS-CoV-2 vaccination. DNA sequence: TGCGCCAGCAAGAAGAGGACATCAGAGTCCTCCTACGAGCAGTACTTC. Translated, this is CASKKRTSESSYEQYF.